Given below is one TCR beta chain in context. The data belong to a study of blood T cell repertoires in COVID-19. As for the study in general: From the United States, Italy and Spain came samples of acute and convalescent COVID-19. Nucleic acid was either cDNA or gDNA, and it came from T cells, B-cell-depleted T cells, or PBMCs.

This CDR3 has 15 amino acids. Per the germline V gene, CDR1 is MDHEN and CDR2 is SYDVKM. The trim removed 4 bases at V and 8 bases at J, leaving 11 bases unmatched. Original processing notes: Amplified reference gene primers provided the basis for estimating nucleated cell counts. Here immunoSEQ multiplex PCR was the method, and the copy in TCRdb shows in-frame clones only, minus some. V, J and clone size were drawn from that table, and D and trimming were deduced from the DNA. The sample records tens of thousands of clones, 85% to 90% being singletons. The chain couples TRBV28 to TRBJ1-1, with TRBD1 matching over 9 bases. The TCR comes from a man aged 65 to 85 with active or convalescent COVID-19. Sequenced material: peripheral blood. The CDR3 DNA reads as TGTGCCAGCAGTTCGCTCCCGGGACAGGGATCCGAAGCTTTCTTT. This gives the protein CASSSLPGQGSEAFF.